This T cell receptor (beta chain) was recovered during a study of graft-versus-host responses after intestinal transplantation. CDR3 size: 14 residues. Germline values: CDR1 LNHDA, CDR2 SQIVND (reference sequence). Trimming removed 3 bases from V and 4 bases from J; junction bases left unmatched: 3. The table came from immunoSEQ multiplex PCR; TCRdb's copy has only in-frame clones and leaves some out. The sample lists about 92,000 clones, under 95% occurring once. This clone appeared once. What it binds is unknown. V gene TRBV19 combines with J gene TRBJ2-1; the match to TRBD2 covers 7 bases. The TCR sequence derives from a human donor who received an intestinal transplant. The specimen comprised unstimulated CD8+ T cells sorted from spleen or lymph node cells, sampled before intestinal transplant. The CDR3 protein is CASSISSGYNEQFF. As DNA, the CDR3 is TGTGCCAGTAGTATTTCTAGCGGTTACAATGAGCAGTTCTTC. Complete variable domain (other parts from reference TRBV19 and TRBJ2-1): DGGITQSPKYLFRKEGQNVTLSCEQNLNHDAMYWYRQDPGQGLRLIYYSQIVNDFQKGDIAEGYSVSREKKESFPLTVTSAQKNPTAFYLCASSISSGYNEQFFGPGTRLTVL.